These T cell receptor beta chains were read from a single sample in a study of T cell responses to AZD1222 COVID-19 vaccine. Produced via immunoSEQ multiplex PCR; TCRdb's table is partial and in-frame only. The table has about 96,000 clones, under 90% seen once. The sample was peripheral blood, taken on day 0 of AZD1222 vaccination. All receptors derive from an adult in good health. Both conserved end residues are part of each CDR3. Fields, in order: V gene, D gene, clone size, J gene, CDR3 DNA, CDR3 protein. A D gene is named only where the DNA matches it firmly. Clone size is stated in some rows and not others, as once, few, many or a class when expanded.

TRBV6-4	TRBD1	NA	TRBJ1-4	TGTGCCAGTTTCTACAGGGGTAATGAAAAACTGTTTTTT	CASFYRGNEKLFF
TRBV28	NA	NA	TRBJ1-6	TGTGCCAGCCAACGTGGGGGGCGCTGGGATTCACCCCTCCACTTT	CASQRGGRWDSPLHF
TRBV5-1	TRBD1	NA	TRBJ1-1	TGCGCCAGCAGCACCGGACAGGGGATGAACACTGAAGCTTTCTTT	CASSTGQGMNTEAFF
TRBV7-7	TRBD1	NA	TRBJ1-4	TGTGCTAGCAGCCGTGGACAGGGTGAAGAAAAACTGTTTTTT	CASSRGQGEEKLFF
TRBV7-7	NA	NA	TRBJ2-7	TGTGCTAGCAGCTTCGACTCTAAAAGGACCCTCGAGCAGTACTTC	CASSFDSKRTLEQYF
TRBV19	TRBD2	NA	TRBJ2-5	TGTGCCAGTGAGCGGACTAGCGGGGCTAAAGAGACCCAGTACTTC	CASERTSGAKETQYF
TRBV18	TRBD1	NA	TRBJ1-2	TGTGCCAGCTCACTCGGACAGGGTCAAGGCTACACCTTC	CASSLGQGQGYTF
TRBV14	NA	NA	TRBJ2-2	TGTGCCAGCAGCCAACTCACAGGGCCCCCGAACACCGGGGAGCTGTTTTTT	CASSQLTGPPNTGELFF
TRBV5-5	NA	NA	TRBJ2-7	TGTGCCAGCCCCTTTGGAATGGAGCAGTACTTC	CASPFGMEQYF
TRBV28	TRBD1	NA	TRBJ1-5	TGTGCCAGCAGCACTGACAGGGATAATCAGCCCCAGCATTTT	CASSTDRDNQPQHF
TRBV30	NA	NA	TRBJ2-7	TGTGCCTGGAGTGTACAAGCCTACGAGCAGTACTTC	CAWSVQAYEQYF
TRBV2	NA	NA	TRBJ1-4	TGTGCCTCCCGGCCAAACTTGGAGGAAAAACTGTTTTTT	CASRPNLEEKLFF
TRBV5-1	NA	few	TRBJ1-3	TGCGCCAGCAGCTTTGACGGGAGCTCTGGAAACACCATATATTTT	CASSFDGSSGNTIYF
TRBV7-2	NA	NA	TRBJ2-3	TGTGCCAGCAGCTCTCCCCCGGATACGCAGTATTTT	CASSSPPDTQYF
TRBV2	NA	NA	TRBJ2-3	TGTGCCAGCAGTGAACCCGATGAGCATTCTAGCACAGATACGCAGTATTTT	CASSEPDEHSSTDTQYF
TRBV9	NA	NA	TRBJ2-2	TGTGCCAGCAGCGTAGTTGTGGGAGGCAGAAACACCGGGGAGCTGTTTTTT	CASSVVVGGRNTGELFF
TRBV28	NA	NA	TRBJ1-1	TGTGCCAGCAGTTTAGAATTGAGGAACACTGAAGCTTTCTTT	CASSLELRNTEAFF
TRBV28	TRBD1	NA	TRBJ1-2	TGTGCCAGCAGTCGCAGGGGGCGCGGGTATGGCTACACCTTC	CASSRRGRGYGYTF
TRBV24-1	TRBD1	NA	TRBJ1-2	TGTGCCACCAGTGATTTTGGGACAGGGAATGGCTACACCTTC	CATSDFGTGNGYTF
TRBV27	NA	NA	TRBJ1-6	TGTGCCAGCAGTTTCGTAGAGAGAAATTCACCCCTCCACTTT	CASSFVERNSPLHF
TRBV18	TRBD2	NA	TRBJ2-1	TGTGCCAGCTCAGACCCGGGACTAGCGGGAGGGCGGCAGTTCTTC	CASSDPGLAGGRQFF
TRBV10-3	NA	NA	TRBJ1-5	TGTGCCATCAGTGAGTCGAACAGGAATCAGCCCCAGCATTTT	CAISESNRNQPQHF
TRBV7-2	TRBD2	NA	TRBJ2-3	TGTGCCAGCAGCTTAGAGACTAGCGGGAAAGATACGCAGTATTTT	CASSLETSGKDTQYF
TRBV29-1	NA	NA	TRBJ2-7	TGCAGCGTTGCTCTAAGCTCCTACGAGCAGTACTTC	CSVALSSYEQYF
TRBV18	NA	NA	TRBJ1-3	TGTGCCAGCTCACCACGGTCGGGGCCAGGAAACACCATATATTTT	CASSPRSGPGNTIYF
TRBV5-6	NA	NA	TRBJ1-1	TGTGCCAGCAGCTTGGTTTCTGAAGCTTTCTTT	CASSLVSEAFF
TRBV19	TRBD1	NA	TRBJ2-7	TGTGCCAGTAGTAGAGGACAGGGCGTCCCATACGAGCAGTACTTC	CASSRGQGVPYEQYF
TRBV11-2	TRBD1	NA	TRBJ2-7	TGTGCCAGCAGCTTAGGGACAGGGGTCGGCGAGCAGTACTTC	CASSLGTGVGEQYF
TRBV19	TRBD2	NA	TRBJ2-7	TGTGCCAGTACCCGGACTAGCGGGAGTTACGAGCAGTACTTC	CASTRTSGSYEQYF